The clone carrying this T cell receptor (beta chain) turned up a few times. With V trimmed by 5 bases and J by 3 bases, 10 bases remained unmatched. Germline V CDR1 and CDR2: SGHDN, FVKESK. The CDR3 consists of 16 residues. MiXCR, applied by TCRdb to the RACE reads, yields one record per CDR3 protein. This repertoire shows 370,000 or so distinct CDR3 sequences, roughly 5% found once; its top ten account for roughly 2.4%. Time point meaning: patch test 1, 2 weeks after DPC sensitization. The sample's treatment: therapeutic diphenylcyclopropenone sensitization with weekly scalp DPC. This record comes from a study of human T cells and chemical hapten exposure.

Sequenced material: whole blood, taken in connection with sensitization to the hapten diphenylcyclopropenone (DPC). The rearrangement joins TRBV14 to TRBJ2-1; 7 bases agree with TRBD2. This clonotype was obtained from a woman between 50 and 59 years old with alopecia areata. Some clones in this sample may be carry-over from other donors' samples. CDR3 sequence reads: CASSSELPSGYNEQFF. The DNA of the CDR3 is TGTGCCAGCAGCTCCGAACTCCCTAGCGGCTACAATGAGCAGTTCTTC.